This TCR beta chain comes out of a study of T cell responses to AZD1222 COVID-19 vaccine. The CDR3 covers 13 residues. Between the trimmed V and J ends, which lost 8 bases and 8 bases, there was a span of 18 bases. Sequencing used immunoSEQ multiplex PCR; TCRdb keeps in-frame clones, though not all of them. The table has 150,000 to 250,000 clones, under 95% seen once; the top ten hold 0.9% to 1.1%. The sequence derives from an adult who received the AZD1222 COVID-19 vaccine. The gene calls are TRBV23-1 and TRBJ1-2; perhaps TRBD1 as D (6 bases). TRBV23-1 counts as an open reading frame of uncertain function. The specimen comprised peripheral blood, sampled 28 days after the second AZD1222 dose. Written as DNA, the CDR3 is TGCGCCAGCGAAACAGGGAGGTCCGGCGGCTACACCTTC. Translation gives CASETGRSGGYTF.